This entry lists 9 T cell receptor beta chains sequenced from one sample in a study of OX40 agonist ivuxolimab in advanced cancers. Some clones are missing from TCRdb's copy, which holds only in-frame ones; the method was immunoSEQ multiplex PCR. The sample yields tens of thousands of clones, 85% to 90% seen once. Sequencing was performed on CD4+ or CD8+ T cells sorted from blood, taken in a trial of the OX40 agonist ivuxolimab. Every receptor here comes from an adult with an advanced solid tumor such as melanoma, head and neck, liver or kidney cancer.

This clone was seen a handful of times. The chain uses TRBV6-5 and TRBJ1-1, with D tentatively TRBD1 (5 bases). This CDR3 comprises 14 residues. V was clipped by 6 bases and J by 7 bases, with 18 bases between them. Germline V lookup: CDR1 MNHEY, CDR2 SVGAGI. CDR3 loop: CASSPVTSQGEAFF. The CDR3 nucleotides are TGTGCCAGCAGCCCAGTTACATCGCAGGGTGAAGCTTTCTTT.

The rearrangement joins TRBV4-3 to TRBJ2-7, with D unclear. This CDR3 has 13 residues. Germline assignment: CDR1 LGHNA and CDR2 YSLEER. V shed 2 bases and J shed 3 bases, with 8 bases lying between them. DNA for the CDR3: TGCGCCAGCAGCCAAAGTGACGGCTACGAGCAGTACTTC. Encoded protein: CASSQSDGYEQYF.

The chain carries TRBV9 and TRBJ2-5; TRBD1 agrees at 10 bases. The CDR3 extends over 14 amino acids. J gave up 5 bases and V 4 bases, and 5 bases lay outside the gene matches. CDR1 SGDLS and CDR2 YYNGEE come from the germline V gene. The CDR3 DNA reads as TGTGCCAGCAGCCCCTGGGACAGGGGCGAGACCCAGTACTTC. Translating it yields CASSPWDRGETQYF.

This clone was found a few times. The chain employs TRBV7-2 and TRBJ2-3, with no clear D. CDR1 SGHTA and CDR2 FQGNSA come from the germline V gene. V was shortened by 2 bases and J by 5 bases, with 14 bases between the two germline ends. The CDR3 totals 15 residues. Written as DNA, the CDR3 is TGTGCCAGCAGCTTATCGGTCCCGAGGCGAGATACGCAGTATTTT. The encoded protein is CASSLSVPRRDTQYF.

The chain carries TRBV9 and TRBJ2-3, with D possibly being TRBD1 (6 bases). The CDR3 length is 15 residues. Germline CDR1 is SGDLS and CDR2 is YYNGEE. Trimming stripped 2 bases from V and 5 bases from J, with 15 bases between. The CDR3, as DNA: TGTGCCAGCAGCGTTTCTGGGGGCACGGGAGATACGCAGTATTTT. The encoded protein is CASSVSGGTGDTQYF.

This clone has a single count. The genes are TRBV7-2 and TRBJ2-7, with 8 nucleotides matching TRBD1. V shed 3 bases and J 0 bases; nucleotides not matched to a gene: 4. This CDR3 spans 15 amino acids. Germline CDR1 SGHTA, CDR2 FQGNSA. The CDR3 region is CASSLRDRSSYEQYF. The CDR3 DNA sequence: TGTGCCAGCAGCTTGCGGGACAGGAGCTCCTACGAGCAGTACTTC.

V and J are TRBV27 and TRBJ2-7; a possible D gene is TRBD2 (5 bases). The CDR3 has 14 amino acids. Germline-derived CDR1 and CDR2 are MNHEY and SMNVEV (reference sequence). V was shortened by 4 bases and J by 7 bases, with 17 bases between the two germline ends. The chain's CDR3 is CASSSRNRGGEQYF. Here the CDR3 DNA reads TGTGCCAGCAGTTCCCGGAACAGAGGAGGTGAGCAGTACTTC.

This clone was detected only once. J is TRBJ2-1 and V is TRBV25-1; no firm D call. From germline, CDR1 is MGHDK and CDR2 SYGVNS. This CDR3 has 10 residues. V was cut by 5 bases and J by 12 bases, with 8 bases left in between. The CDR3 reads CASSQLRQFF. Here the CDR3 DNA reads TGTGCCAGCAGTCAGTTGCGGCAGTTCTTC.

The CDR3 region has the DNA TGTGCCAGCGGGAAGGAGTTCACTGAGACCCAGTACTTC. This encodes CASGKEFTETQYF. The chain has TRBV9 and TRBJ2-5; D is unresolved. V was clipped by 7 bases and J by 5 bases, with 15 bases between them. The germline gives CDR1 SGDLS, CDR2 YYNGEE. This CDR3 has 13 residues.